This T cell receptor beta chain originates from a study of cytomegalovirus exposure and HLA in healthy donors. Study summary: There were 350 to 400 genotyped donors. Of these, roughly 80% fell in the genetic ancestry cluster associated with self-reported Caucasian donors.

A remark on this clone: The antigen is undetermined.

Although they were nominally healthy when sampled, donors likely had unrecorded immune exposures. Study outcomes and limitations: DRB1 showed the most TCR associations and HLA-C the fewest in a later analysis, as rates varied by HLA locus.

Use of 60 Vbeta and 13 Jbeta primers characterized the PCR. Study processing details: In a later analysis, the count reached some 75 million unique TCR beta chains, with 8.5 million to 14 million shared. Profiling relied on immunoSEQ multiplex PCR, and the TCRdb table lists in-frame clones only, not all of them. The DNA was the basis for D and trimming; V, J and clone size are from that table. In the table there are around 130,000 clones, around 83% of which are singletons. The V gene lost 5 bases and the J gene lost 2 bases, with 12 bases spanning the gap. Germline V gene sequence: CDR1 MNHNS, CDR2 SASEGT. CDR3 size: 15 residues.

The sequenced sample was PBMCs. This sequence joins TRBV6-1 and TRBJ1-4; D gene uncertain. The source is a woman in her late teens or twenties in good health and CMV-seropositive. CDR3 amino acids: CASSTGVRTNEKLFF. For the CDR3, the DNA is TGTGCCAGCAGTACCGGGGTCCGGACTAATGAAAAACTGTTTTTT.